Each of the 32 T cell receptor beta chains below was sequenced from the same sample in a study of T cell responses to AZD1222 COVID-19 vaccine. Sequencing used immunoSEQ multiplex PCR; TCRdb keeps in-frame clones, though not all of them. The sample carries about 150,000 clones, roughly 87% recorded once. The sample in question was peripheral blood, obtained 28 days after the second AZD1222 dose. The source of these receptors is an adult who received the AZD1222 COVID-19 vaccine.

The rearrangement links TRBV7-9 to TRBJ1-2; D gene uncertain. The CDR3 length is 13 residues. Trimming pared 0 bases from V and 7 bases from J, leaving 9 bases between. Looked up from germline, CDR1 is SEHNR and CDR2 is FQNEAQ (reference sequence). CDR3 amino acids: CASSLAGGSGYTF. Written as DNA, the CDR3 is TGTGCCAGCAGCTTAGCTGGAGGGTCTGGCTACACCTTC.

CDR3 in amino acids: CASSLSVLAGGLDQYF. The CDR3 region has the DNA TGTGCCAGCAGCCTCTCCGTACTAGCGGGGGGTTTGGACCAGTACTTC. V is TRBV7-2 and J is TRBJ2-5, with 12 bases lining up with TRBD2. Germline values: CDR1 SGHTA, CDR2 FQGNSA. The CDR3 is 16 amino acids. V was pared by 5 bases and J by 10 bases, with 14 bases of the junction left unmatched.

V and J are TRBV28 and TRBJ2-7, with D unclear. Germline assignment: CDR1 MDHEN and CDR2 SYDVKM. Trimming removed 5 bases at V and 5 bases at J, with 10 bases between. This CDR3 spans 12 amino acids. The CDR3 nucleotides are TGTGCCAGCAGTCTACGTTGGGACGAGCAGTACTTC. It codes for CASSLRWDEQYF.

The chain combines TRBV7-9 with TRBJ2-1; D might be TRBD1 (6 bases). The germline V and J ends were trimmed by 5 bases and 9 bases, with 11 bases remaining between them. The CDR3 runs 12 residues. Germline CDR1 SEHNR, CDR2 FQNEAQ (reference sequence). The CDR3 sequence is CASSRGGGEQFF. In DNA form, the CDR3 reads TGTGCCAGCAGCCGAGGGGGTGGTGAGCAGTTCTTC.

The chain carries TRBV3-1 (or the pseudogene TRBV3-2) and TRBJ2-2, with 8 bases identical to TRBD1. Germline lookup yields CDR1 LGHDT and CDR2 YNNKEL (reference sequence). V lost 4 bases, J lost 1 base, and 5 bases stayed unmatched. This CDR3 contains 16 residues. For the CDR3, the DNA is TGTGCCAGCAGCCCATTCGGACAGGGGAACACCGGGGAGCTGTTTTTT. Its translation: CASSPFGQGNTGELFF.

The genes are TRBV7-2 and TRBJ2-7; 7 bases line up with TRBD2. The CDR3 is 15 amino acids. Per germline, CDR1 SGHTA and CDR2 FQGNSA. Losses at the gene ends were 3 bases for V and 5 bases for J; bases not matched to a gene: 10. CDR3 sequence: CASSFPATSLHEQYF. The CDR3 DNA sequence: TGTGCCAGCAGCTTCCCCGCGACTAGCCTCCACGAGCAGTACTTC. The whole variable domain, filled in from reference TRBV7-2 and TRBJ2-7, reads GAGVSQSPSNKVTEKGKDVELRCDPISGHTALYWYRQSLGQGLEFLIYFQGNSAPDKSGLPSDRFSAERTGGSVSTLTIQRTQQEDSAVYLCASSFPATSLHEQYFGPGTRLTVT.

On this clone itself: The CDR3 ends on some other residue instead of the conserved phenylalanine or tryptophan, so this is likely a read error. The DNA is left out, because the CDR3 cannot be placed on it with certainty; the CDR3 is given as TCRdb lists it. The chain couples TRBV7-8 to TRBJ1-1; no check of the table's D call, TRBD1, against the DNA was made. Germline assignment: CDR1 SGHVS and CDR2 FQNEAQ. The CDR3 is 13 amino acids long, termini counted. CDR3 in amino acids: CASSSRQGLSFRI.

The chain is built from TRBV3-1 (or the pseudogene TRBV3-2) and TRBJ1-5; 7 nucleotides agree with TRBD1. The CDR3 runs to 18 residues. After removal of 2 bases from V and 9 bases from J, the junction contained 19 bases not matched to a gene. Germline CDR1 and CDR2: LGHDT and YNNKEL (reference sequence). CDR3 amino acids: CASSQRGATGQWSAPQHF. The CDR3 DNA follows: TGTGCCAGCAGCCAACGAGGGGCCACGGGACAGTGGTCAGCGCCCCAGCATTTT.

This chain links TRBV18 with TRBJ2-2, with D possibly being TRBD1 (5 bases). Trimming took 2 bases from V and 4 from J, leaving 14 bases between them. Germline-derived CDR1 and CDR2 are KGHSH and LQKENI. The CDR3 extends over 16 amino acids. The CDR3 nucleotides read TGTGCCAGCTCACCAGACTTAGGGGCGGTCACCGGGGAGCTGTTTTTT. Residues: CASSPDLGAVTGELFF.

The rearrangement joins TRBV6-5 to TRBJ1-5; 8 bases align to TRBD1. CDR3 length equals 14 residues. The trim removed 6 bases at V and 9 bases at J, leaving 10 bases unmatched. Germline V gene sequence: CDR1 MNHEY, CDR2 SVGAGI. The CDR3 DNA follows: TGTGCCAGCAGCACCGGGACAGGAGTTTTGCCCCAGCATTTT. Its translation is CASSTGTGVLPQHF.

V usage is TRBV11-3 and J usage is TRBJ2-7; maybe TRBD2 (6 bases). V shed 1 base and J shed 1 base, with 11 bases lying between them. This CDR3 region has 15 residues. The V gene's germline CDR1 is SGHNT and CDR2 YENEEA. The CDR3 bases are TGTGCCAGCAGCTTAGGTGGGGACTTATCCTACGAGCAGTACTTC. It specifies CASSLGGDLSYEQYF.

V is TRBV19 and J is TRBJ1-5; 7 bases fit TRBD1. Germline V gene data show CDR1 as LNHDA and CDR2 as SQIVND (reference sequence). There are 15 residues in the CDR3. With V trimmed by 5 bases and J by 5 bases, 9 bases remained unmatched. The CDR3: CASSPDRARDQPQHF. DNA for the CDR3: TGTGCCAGTAGTCCTGACAGGGCTAGGGATCAGCCCCAGCATTTT.

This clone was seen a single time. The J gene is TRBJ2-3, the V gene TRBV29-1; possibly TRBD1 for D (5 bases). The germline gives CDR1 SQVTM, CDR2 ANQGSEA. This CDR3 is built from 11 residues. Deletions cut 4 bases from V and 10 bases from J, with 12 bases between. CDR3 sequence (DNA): TGCAGCGTTGTTACGGGCAGGGCGCAGTATTTT. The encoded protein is CSVVTGRAQYF.

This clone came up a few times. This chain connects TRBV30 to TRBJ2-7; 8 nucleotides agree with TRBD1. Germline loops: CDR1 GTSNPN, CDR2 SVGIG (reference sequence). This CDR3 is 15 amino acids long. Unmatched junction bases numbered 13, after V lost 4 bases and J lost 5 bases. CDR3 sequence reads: CAWTNYGQGRDEQYF. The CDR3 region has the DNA TGTGCCTGGACCAACTACGGACAGGGAAGAGACGAGCAGTACTTC.

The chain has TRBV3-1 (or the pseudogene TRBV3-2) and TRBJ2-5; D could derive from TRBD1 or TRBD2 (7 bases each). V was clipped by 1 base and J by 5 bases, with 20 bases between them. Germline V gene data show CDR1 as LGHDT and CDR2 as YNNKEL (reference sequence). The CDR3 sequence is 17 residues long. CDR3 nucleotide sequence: TGTGCCAGCAGCCAAGGCCCGATGACAGGGAGGGCGGAGACCCAGTACTTC. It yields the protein CASSQGPMTGRAETQYF.

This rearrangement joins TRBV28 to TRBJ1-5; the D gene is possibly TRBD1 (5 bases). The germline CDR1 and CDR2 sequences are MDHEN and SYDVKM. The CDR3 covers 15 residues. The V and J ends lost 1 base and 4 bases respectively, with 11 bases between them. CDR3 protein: CASSLFRGGNQPQHF. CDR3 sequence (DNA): TGTGCCAGCAGTTTATTTAGGGGTGGGAATCAGCCCCAGCATTTT.

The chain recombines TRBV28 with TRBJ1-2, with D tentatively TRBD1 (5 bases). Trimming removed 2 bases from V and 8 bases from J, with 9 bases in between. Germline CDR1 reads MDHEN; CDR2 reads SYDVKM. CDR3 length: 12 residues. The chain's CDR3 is CASSLRDGGYTF. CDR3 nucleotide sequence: TGTGCCAGCAGTTTAAGGGACGGAGGCTACACCTTC.

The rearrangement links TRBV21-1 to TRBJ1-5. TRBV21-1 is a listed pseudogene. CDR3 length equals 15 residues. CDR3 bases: TGTGCCAGCAGCAAAATTGAGGGAGGGGACCAGCCCCAGCATTTT. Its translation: CASSKIEGGDQPQHF.

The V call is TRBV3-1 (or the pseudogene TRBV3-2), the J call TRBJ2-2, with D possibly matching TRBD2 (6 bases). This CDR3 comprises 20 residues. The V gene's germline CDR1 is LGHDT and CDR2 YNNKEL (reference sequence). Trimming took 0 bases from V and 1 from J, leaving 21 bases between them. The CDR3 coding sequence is TGTGCCAGCAGCCAAGAAAATAGGCTAGCGCCAGCGTTGAACACCGGGGAGCTGTTTTTT. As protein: CASSQENRLAPALNTGELFF.

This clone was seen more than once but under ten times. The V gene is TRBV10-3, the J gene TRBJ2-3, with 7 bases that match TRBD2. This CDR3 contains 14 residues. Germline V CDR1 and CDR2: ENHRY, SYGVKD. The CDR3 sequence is CATRSEAGSDTQYF. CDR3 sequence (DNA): TGTGCGACACGCTCAGAAGCGGGATCTGATACGCAGTATTTT.

CDR3 sequence: CAWSRVEKTQYF. The CDR3, as DNA: TGTGCCTGGAGTAGAGTAGAAAAGACCCAGTACTTC. V and J are TRBV30 and TRBJ2-5; the D is unclear. This CDR3 has 12 amino acids. V dropped 2 bases and J dropped 6 bases, with 10 bases sitting between them. CDR1 is GTSNPN, CDR2 SVGIG, per germline (reference sequence).

CDR3 sequence (DNA): TGTGCCAGCAGGAACGAACTAGCGGGGACCTCCTACAATGAGCAGTTCTTC. Protein: CASRNELAGTSYNEQFF. The gene calls are TRBV7-9 and TRBJ2-1; 10 bases are shared with TRBD2. Germline loops: CDR1 SEHNR, CDR2 FQNEAQ (reference sequence). The CDR3 is 17 residues long. Trimming at V came to 6 bases and at J to 0 bases, leaving 8 bases not matched to a gene. Variable domain in full (rest from reference TRBV7-9 and TRBJ2-1): DTGVSQNPRHKITKRGQNVTFRCDPISEHNRLYWYRQTLGQGPEFLTYFQNEAQLEKSRLLSDRFSAERPKGSFSTLEIQRTEQGDSAMYLCASRNELAGTSYNEQFFGPGTRLTVL.

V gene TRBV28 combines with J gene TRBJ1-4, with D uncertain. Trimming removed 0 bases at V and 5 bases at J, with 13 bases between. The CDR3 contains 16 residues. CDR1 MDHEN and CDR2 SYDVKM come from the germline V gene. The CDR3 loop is CASSLWAAGENEKLFF. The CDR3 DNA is TGTGCCAGCAGTTTATGGGCAGCCGGGGAGAATGAAAAACTGTTTTTT.

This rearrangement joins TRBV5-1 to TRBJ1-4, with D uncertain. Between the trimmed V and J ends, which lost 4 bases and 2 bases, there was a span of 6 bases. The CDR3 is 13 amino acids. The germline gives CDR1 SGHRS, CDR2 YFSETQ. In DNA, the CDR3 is TGCGCCAGCAGCGGCGTCACTAATGAAAAACTGTTTTTT. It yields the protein CASSGVTNEKLFF.

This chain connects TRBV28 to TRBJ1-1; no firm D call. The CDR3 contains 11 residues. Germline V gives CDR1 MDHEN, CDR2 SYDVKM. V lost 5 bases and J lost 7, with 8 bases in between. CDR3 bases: TGTGCCAGCAGTCTCTCCCGTGAAGCTTTCTTT. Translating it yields CASSLSREAFF.

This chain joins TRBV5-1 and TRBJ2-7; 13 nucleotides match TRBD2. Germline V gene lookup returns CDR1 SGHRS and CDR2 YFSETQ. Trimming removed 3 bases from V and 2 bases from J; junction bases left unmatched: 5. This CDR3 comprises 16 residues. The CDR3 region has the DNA TGCGCCAGCAGCTACGGGACTAGCGGGGCCACCTACGAGCAGTACTTC. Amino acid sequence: CASSYGTSGATYEQYF.

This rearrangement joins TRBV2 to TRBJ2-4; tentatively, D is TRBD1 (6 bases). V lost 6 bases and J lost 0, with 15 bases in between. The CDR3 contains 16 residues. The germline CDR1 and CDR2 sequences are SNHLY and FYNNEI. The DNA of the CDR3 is TGTGCCAGCAGGGCCAGGACAGTTTCAGCCAAAAACATTCAGTACTTC. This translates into CASRARTVSAKNIQYF.

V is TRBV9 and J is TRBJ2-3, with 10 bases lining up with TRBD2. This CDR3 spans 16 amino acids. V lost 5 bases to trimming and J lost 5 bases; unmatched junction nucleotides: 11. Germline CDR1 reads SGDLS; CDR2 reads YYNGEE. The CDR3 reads CASRPVSGGPKDTQYF. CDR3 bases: TGTGCCAGCAGACCCGTTAGCGGGGGGCCCAAAGATACGCAGTATTTT.

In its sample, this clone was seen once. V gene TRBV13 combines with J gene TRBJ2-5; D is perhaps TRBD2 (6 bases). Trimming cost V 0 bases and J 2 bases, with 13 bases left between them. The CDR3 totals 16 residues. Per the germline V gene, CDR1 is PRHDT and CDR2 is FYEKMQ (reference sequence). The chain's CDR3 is CASSLGSGLGQETQYF. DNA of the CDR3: TGTGCCAGCAGCTTAGGTAGCGGACTGGGTCAAGAGACCCAGTACTTC.

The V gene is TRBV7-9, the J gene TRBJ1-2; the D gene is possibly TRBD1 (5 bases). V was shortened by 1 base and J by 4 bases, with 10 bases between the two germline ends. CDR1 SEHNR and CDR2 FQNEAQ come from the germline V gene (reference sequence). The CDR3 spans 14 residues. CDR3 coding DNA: TGTGCCAGCAGCTTAGGGGGACGGATCTATGGCTACACCTTC. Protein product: CASSLGGRIYGYTF.

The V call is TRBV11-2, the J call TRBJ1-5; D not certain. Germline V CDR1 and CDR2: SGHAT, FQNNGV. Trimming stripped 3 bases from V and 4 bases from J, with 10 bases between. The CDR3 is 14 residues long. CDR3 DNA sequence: TGTGCCAGCAGCTTCTCACAGTCAAATCAGCCCCAGCATTTT. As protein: CASSFSQSNQPQHF.

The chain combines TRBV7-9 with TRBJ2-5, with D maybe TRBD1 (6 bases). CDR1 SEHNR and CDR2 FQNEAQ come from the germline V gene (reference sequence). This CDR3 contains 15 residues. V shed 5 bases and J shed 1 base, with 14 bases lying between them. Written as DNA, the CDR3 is TGTGCCAGCAGCCCGGGCGCAGGGGCCCAAGAGACCCAGTACTTC. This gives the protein CASSPGAGAQETQYF.